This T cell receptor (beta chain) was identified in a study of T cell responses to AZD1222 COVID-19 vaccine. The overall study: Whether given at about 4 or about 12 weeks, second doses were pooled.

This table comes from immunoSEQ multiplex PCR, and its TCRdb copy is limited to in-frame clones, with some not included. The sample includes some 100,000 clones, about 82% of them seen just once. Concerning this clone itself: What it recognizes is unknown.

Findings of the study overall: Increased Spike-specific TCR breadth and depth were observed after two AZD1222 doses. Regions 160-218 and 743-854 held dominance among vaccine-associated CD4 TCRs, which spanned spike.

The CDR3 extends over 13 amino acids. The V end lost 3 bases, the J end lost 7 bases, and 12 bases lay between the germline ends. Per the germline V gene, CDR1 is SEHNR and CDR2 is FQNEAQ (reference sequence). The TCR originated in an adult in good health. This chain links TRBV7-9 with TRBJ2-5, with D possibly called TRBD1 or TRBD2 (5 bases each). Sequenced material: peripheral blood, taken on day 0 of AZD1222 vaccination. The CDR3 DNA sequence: TGTGCCAGCAGCTTGGGGGAAGAGGGGACCCAGTACTTC. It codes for CASSLGEEGTQYF.